Presented here are 8 T cell receptor beta chains from one specimen sequenced in a study of T cell responses to AZD1222 COVID-19 vaccine. The protocol was immunoSEQ multiplex PCR, while the TCRdb copy is restricted to in-frame clones and leaves out a portion. The sample holds tens of thousands of clones; about 89% are singletons and the top ten take 5.3%. The sequencing here drew on peripheral blood, taken 28 days after the second AZD1222 dose. The receptors here all came from an adult who received the AZD1222 COVID-19 vaccine.

The V and J genes are TRBV27 and TRBJ2-2, with D perhaps given as TRBD1 or TRBD2 (5 bases each). This CDR3 is 16 amino acids long. Per the germline V gene, CDR1 is MNHEY and CDR2 is SMNVEV (reference sequence). Between the trimmed V and J ends, which lost 2 bases and 8 bases, there was a span of 18 bases. CDR3 sequence: CASSLRDPMGSGELFF. DNA for the CDR3: TGTGCCAGCAGTTTAAGGGACCCTATGGGATCGGGGGAGCTGTTTTTT.

J is TRBJ2-7 and V is TRBV18; 10 bases line up with TRBD2. J was trimmed by 4 bases and V by 0 bases; bases with no gene match: 3. CDR1 and CDR2 (germline): KGHSH, LQKENI. This CDR3 spans 15 amino acids. CDR3 bases: TGTGCCAGCTCACCACCGGGACTAGCGTTTTACGAGCAGTACTTC. It codes for CASSPPGLAFYEQYF.

This chain connects TRBV7-9 to TRBJ2-4, with 11 bases fitting TRBD2. V lost 1 base to trimming and J lost 3 bases; unmatched junction nucleotides: 11. The germline CDR1 and CDR2 sequences are SEHNR and FQNEAQ (reference sequence). CDR3 length equals 19 residues. CDR3 amino acids: CASSLVWSNLAGGKNIQYF. The CDR3 nucleotides read TGTGCCAGCAGCTTAGTGTGGAGCAATCTAGCGGGGGGCAAAAACATTCAGTACTTC.

The chain joins TRBV4-2 to TRBJ2-2; TRBD2 aligns across 14 bases. The CDR3 contains 16 residues. Per the germline V gene, CDR1 is LGHNA and CDR2 is YNFKEQ. Unmatched junction bases numbered 1, after V lost 3 bases and J lost 4 bases. The CDR3 region has the DNA TGTGCCAGCAGCCATGGACTAGCGGGAGGCACCGGGGAGCTGTTTTTT. It encodes CASSHGLAGGTGELFF.

V gene TRBV5-1 combines with J gene TRBJ1-2, with a possible D match to TRBD1 (6 bases). V lost 5 bases to trimming and J lost 5 bases, with 13 bases between them. This CDR3 is 13 amino acids long. Germline V gene data show CDR1 as SGHRS and CDR2 as YFSETQ. CDR3 sequence: CASRAGAEYGYTF. CDR3 in DNA: TGCGCCAGCAGGGCGGGGGCTGAGTATGGCTACACCTTC.

This rearrangement joins TRBV28 to TRBJ1-4; D perhaps matches TRBD1 (6 bases). The CDR3 length is 14 residues. The V gene lost 6 bases and the J gene lost 6 bases, with 14 bases spanning the gap. The V gene's germline CDR1 is MDHEN and CDR2 SYDVKM. The chain's CDR3 is CASRRGGFDEKLFF. The CDR3 coding sequence is TGTGCCAGCAGACGAGGGGGGTTTGATGAAAAACTGTTTTTT.

V and J are TRBV29-1 and TRBJ1-3, with D possibly being TRBD1 (5 bases). The V end was cut by 3 bases, the J end by 3 bases, with 9 bases between. Germline V gene data show CDR1 as SQVTM and CDR2 as ANQGSEA. The CDR3 has 13 residues. CDR3 region: CSVDTGIGNTIYF. The DNA for the CDR3 is TGCAGCGTTGACACAGGTATTGGAAACACCATATATTTT.

V and J are TRBV5-8 and TRBJ2-3; D remains ambiguous. This CDR3 is 15 amino acids long. The ends were cut back, 7 bases at V and 7 bases at J, with 22 bases in the middle. CDR1 SGHTS and CDR2 YDEGEE come from the germline V gene. The CDR3 bases are TGTGCCAGCGGTAAGGGCGCTGTCCCCGCAAATACGCAGTATTTT. Amino acids: CASGKGAVPANTQYF.